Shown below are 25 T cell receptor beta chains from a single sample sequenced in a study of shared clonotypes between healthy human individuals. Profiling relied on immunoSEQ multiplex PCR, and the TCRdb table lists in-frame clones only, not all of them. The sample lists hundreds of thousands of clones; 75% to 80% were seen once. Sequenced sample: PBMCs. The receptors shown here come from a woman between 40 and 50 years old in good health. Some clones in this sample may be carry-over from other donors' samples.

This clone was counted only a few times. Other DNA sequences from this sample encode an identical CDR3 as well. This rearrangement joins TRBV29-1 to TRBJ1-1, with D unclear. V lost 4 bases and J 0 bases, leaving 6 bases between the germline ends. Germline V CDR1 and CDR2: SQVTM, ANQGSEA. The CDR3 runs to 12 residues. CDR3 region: CSVGQLNTEAFF. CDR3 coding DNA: TGCAGCGTTGGTCAACTGAACACTGAAGCTTTCTTT.

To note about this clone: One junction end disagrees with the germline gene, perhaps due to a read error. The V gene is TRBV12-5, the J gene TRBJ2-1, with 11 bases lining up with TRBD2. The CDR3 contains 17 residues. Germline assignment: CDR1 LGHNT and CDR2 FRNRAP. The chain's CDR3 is CASGRDPPLAGGSAVLF. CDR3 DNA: TGTGCTAGTGGTCGGGACCCCCCCCTAGCGGGAGGTTCTGCTGTACTCTTC.

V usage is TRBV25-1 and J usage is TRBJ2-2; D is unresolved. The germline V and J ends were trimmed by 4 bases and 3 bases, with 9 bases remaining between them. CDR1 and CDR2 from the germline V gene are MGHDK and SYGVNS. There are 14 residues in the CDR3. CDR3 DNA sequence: TGTGCCAGCAGTGGACCAGGCGACACCGGGGAGCTGTTTTTT. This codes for CASSGPGDTGELFF.

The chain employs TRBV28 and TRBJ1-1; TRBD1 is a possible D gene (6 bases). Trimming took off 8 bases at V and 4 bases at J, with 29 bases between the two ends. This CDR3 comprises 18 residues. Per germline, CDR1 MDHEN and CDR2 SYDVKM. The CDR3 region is CASPPLYIQGRGSTEAFF. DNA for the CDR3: TGTGCCAGCCCCCCGTTATATATACAGGGCCGGGGGAGCACTGAAGCTTTCTTT.

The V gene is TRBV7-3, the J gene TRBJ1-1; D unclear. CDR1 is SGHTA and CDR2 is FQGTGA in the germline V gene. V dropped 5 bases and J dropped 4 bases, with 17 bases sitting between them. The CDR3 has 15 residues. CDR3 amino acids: CASSADGSVGTEAFF. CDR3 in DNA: TGTGCCAGCAGCGCAGACGGGAGTGTCGGCACTGAAGCTTTCTTT.

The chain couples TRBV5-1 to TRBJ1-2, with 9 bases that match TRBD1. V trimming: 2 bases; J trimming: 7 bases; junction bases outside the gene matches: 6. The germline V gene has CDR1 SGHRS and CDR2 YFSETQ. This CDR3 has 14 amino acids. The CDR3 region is CASSFGQGRSGYTF. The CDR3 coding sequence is TGCGCCAGCAGCTTTGGACAGGGGAGGTCTGGCTACACCTTC.

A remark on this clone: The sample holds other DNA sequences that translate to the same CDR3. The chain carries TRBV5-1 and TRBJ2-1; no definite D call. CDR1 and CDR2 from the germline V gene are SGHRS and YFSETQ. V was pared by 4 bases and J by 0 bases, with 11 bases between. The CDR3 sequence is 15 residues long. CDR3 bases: TGCGCCAGCAGCCCGGCCCCGGGCTCCTACAATGAGCAGTTCTTC. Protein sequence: CASSPAPGSYNEQFF.

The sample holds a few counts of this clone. The CDR3 sequence is CASSLDGVQPQHF. The CDR3 coding sequence is TGCGCCAGCAGCTTGGATGGGGTTCAGCCCCAGCATTTT. The chain has TRBV5-1 and TRBJ1-5; D is unclear. This CDR3 contains 13 residues. V gave up 0 bases and J gave up 6 bases, with 7 bases separating them. Germline values: CDR1 SGHRS, CDR2 YFSETQ.

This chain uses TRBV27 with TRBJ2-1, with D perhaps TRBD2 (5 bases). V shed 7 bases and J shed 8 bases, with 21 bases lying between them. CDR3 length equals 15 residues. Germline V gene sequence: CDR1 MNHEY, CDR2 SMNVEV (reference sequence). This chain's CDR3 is CASTRKGRGWDEQFF. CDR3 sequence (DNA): TGTGCCAGCACTCGCAAAGGGAGAGGCTGGGATGAGCAGTTCTTC.

The CDR3 coding sequence is TGTGCCAGCAGCCGCGGTCGGGAAAAACTGTTTTTT. Translation: CASSRGREKLFF. The chain couples TRBV5-6 to TRBJ1-4; D is undetermined. The V end lost 4 bases, the J end lost 8 bases, and 9 bases lay between the germline ends. Germline V gene lookup returns CDR1 SGHDT and CDR2 YYEEEE. This CDR3 has 12 amino acids.

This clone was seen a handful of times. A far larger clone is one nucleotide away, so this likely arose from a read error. CDR3 sequence (DNA): TGCAGCGTAAGGGGCAGGGAGGCTGAAAAACTGTTTTTT. It is translated as CSVRGREAEKLFF. The chain combines TRBV29-1 with TRBJ1-4, with D tentatively TRBD1 (5 bases). This CDR3 contains 13 residues. V lost 6 bases, J lost 7 bases, and 15 bases lay in between. Per the germline V gene, CDR1 is SQVTM and CDR2 is ANQGSEA.

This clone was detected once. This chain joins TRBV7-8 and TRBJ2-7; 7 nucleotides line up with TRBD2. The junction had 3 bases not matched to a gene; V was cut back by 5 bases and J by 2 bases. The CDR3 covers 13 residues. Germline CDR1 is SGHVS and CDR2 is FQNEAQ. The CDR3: CASSRGSTYEQYF. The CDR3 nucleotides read TGTGCCAGCAGCCGCGGGAGTACCTACGAGCAGTACTTC.

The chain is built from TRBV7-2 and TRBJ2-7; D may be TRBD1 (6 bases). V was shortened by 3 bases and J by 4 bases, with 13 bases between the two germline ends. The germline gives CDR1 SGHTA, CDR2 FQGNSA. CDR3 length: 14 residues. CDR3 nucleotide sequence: TGTGCCAGCAGCTTTCTGACAGGTTTATACGAGCAGTACTTC. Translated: CASSFLTGLYEQYF.

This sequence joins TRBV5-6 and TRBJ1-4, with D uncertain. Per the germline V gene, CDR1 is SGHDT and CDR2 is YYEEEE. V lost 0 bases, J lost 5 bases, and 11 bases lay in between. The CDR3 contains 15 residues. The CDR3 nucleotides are TGTGCCAGCAGCTTGGTGAGCCTCGGAAATGAAAAACTGTTTTTT. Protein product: CASSLVSLGNEKLFF.

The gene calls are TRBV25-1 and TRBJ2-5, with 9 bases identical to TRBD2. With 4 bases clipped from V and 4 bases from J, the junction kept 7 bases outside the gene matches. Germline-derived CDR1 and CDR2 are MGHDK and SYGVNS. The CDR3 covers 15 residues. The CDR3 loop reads CASSGSGGVRETQYF. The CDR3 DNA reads TGTGCCAGCAGTGGTAGCGGGGGAGTTAGAGAGACCCAGTACTTC.

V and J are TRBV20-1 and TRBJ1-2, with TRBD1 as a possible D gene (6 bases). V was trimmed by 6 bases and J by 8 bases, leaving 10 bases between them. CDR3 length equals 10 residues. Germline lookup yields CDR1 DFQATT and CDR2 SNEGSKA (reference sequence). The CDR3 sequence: CSATGQGYTF. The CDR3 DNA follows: TGCAGTGCCACCGGACAGGGCTACACCTTC.

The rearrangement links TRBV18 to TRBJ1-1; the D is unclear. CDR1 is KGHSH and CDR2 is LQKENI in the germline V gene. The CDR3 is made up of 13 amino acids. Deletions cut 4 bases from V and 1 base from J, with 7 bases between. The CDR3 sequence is CASSQSGNTEAFF. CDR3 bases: TGTGCCAGCTCACAATCAGGGAACACTGAAGCTTTCTTT.

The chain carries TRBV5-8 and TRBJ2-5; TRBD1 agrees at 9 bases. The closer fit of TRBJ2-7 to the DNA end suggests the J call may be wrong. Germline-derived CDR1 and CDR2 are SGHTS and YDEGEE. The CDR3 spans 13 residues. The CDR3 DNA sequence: TGTGCCAGCAGCTTACAGGGGGCCCACGAGCAGTACTTC. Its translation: CASSLQGAHEQYF.

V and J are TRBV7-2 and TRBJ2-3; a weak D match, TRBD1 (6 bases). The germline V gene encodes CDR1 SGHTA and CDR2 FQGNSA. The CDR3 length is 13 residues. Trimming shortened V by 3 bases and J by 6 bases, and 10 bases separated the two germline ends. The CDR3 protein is CASSFLQGDTQYF. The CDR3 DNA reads TGTGCCAGCAGCTTCCTCCAGGGGGATACGCAGTATTTT.

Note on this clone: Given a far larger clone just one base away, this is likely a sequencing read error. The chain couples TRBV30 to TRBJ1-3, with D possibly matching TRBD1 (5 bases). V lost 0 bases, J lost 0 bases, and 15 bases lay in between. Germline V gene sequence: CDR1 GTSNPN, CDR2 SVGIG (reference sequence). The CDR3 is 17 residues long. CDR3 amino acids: CAWSVRGRCISGNTIYF. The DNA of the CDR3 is TGTGCCTGGAGTGTTAGGGGTCGGTGTATCTCTGGAAACACCATATATTTT.

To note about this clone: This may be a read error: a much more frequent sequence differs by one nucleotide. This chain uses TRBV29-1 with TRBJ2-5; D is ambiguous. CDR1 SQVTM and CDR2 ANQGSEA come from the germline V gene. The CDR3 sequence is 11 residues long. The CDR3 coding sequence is TGCAGCGTTGGGAGCTCCTACGAGCAGCACTTC. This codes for CSVGSSYEQHF. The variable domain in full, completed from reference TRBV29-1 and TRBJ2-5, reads SAVISQKPSRDICQRGTSLTIQCQVDSQVTMMFWYRQQPGQSLTLIATANQGSEATYESGFVIDKFPISRPNLTFSTLTVSNMSPEDSSIYLCSVGSSYEQHFGPGTRLLVL.

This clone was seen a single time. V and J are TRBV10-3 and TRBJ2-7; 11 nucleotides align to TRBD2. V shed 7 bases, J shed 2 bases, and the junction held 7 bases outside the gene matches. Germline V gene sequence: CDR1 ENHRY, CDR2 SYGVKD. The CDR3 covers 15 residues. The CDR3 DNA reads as TGTGCCATCACCAGAGGGACTAGCGGTACCTACGAGCAGTACTTC. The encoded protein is CAITRGTSGTYEQYF.

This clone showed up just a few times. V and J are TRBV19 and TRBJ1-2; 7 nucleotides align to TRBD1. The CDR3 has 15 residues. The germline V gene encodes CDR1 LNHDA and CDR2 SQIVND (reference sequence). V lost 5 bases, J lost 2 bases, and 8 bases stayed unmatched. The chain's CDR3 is CASSGRQGENYGYTF. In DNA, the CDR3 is TGTGCCAGTAGTGGCCGCCAGGGGGAGAACTATGGCTACACCTTC.

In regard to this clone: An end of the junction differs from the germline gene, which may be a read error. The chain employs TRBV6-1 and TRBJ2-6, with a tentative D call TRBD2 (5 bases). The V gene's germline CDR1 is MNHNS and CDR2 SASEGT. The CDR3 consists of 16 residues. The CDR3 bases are TGTGCCGGCAGTGAATTGGACTCCTCTGGGGCCAACGTCCTGACTTTC. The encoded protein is CAGSELDSSGANVLTF.

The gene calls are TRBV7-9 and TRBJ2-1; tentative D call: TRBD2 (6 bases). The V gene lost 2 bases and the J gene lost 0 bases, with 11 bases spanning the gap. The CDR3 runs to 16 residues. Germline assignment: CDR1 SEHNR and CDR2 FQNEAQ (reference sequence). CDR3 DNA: TGTGCCAGCAGCTTAATCCGGGGGAGCTCCTACAATGAGCAGTTCTTC. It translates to CASSLIRGSSYNEQFF. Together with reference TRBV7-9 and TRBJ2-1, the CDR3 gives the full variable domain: DTGVSQNPRHKITKRGQNVTFRCDPISEHNRLYWYRQTLGQGPEFLTYFQNEAQLEKSRLLSDRFSAERPKGSFSTLEIQRTEQGDSAMYLCASSLIRGSSYNEQFFGPGTRLTVL.